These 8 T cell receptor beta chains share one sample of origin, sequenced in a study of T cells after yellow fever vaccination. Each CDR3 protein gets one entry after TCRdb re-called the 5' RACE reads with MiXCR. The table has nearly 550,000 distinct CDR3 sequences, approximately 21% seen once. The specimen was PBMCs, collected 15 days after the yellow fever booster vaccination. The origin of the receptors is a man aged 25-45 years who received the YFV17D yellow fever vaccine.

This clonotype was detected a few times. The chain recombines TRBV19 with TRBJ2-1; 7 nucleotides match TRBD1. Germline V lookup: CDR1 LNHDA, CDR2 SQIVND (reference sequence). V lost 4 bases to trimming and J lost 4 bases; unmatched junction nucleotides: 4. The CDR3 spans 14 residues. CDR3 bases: TGTGCCAGTAGTACACAGGGGATTTACAATGAGCAGTTCTTC. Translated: CASSTQGIYNEQFF.

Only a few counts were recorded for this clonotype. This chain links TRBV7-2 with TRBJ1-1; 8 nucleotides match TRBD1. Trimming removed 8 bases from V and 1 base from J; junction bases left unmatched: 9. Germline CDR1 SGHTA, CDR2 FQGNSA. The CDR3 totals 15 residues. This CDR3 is CASVLAGGANTEAFF. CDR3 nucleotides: TGTGCCAGCGTCTTAGCAGGGGGCGCGAACACTGAAGCTTTCTTT.

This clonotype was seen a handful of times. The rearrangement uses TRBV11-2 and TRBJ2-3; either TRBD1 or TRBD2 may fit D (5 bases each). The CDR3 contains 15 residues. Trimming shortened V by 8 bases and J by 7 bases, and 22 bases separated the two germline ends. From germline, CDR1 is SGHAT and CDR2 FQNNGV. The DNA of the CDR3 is TGTGCCAGCGGGTCCCGGGACCTAGCATCCTATACGCAGTATTTT. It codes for CASGSRDLASYTQYF.

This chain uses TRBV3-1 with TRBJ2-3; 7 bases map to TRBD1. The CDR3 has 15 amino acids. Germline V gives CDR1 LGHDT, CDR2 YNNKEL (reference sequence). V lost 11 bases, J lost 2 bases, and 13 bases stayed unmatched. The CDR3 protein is CASTPLGQHTDTQYF. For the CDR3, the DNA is TGTGCCTCCACCCCCCTGGGACAGCACACAGATACGCAGTATTTT.

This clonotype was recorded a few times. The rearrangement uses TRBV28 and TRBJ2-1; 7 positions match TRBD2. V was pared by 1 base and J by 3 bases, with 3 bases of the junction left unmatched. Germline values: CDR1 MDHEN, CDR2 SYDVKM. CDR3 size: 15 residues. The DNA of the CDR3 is TGTGCCAGCAGTTTATACGGGACTAACTACAATGAGCAGTTCTTC. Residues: CASSLYGTNYNEQFF.

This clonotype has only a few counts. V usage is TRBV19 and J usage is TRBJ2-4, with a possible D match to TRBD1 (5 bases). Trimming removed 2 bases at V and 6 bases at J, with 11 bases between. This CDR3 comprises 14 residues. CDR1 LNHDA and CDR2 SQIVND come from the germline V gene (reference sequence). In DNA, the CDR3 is TGTGCCAGTAGTATATCAGGGCCGGTAAACATTCAGTACTTC. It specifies CASSISGPVNIQYF.

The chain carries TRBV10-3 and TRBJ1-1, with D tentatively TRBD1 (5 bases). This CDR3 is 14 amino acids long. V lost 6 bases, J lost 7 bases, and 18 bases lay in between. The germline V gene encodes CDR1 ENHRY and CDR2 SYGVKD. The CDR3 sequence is CAIRKGGEKGEAFF. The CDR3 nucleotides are TGTGCCATCAGGAAGGGAGGGGAAAAGGGTGAAGCTTTCTTT.

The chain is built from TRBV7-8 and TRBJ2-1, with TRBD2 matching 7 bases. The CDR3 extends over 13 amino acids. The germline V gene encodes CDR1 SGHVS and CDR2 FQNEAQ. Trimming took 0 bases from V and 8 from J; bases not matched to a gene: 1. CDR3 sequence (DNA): TGTGCCAGCAGCTTAGCACTAGCGCATGAGCAGTTCTTC. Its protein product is CASSLALAHEQFF.